This TCR beta chain was captured by sequencing in a study of CD8+ T cells in alopecia areata (dated by TCRdb to between 2018 and 2020). At the level of the whole study: Treated patients were enrolled in an open-label pilot trial of oral tofacitinib, 5 to 10 mg twice daily, for moderate-to-severe alopecia areata. Biopsies were taken from tofacitinib-treated patients at baseline and at 4 and 24 weeks of treatment, and a later scalp biopsy was taken in several of the tofacitinib-treated patients. Amplification of TCRbeta CDR3 regions was done by immunoSEQ multiplex PCR using 35 Vbeta forward primers and 13 Jbeta reverse primers. High-throughput TCRbeta sequencing was used to examine T cell clonal expansion in alopecia areata in both the C3H/HeJ mouse model and human patients. RNA was obtained with the PAXgene miRNA kit for fixed scalp, the miRNeasy kit for PBMCs, and the RNeasy kit for mouse skin. Tofacitinib was given for 6 to 18 months, followed by 6 months of follow-up off drug to assess delayed response and recurrence. On the human side, TCRbeta sequencing was run on scalp tissue and on sorted CD4+ and CD8+ peripheral blood T cells from healthy controls and from alopecia areata patients with either patchy or totalis/universalis disease. Scalp clonality was compared among normal scalp (n=4), patchy alopecia areata scalp (n=8), and alopecia totalis/universalis scalp (n=8). For the treated patients, the SALT score, which quantifies what percentage of scalp surface area is affected, served as the measure of disease severity.

The library relied on the immunoSEQ multiplex PCR assay. To provide template for TCR sequencing, every sample had RNA extracted and reverse transcribed into cDNA. SuperScript III was used to make first-strand cDNA, primed with a 2:1 mix of oligo-dT and random hexamers. Amplification bias was assessed with a synthetic immune receptor repertoire, and residual bias was removed computationally. The paper's data handling went like this. Raw reads were preprocessed to remove errors, and CDR3 was defined according to IMGT conventions as the region from the conserved cysteine to phenylalanine. To get clonality, Shannon entropy was normalized by log2 of the number of productive unique TCRs and the result was subtracted from 1. CD4 or CD8 identity of scalp clones was inferred by cross-referencing scalp TCRbeta sequences with sorted blood CD4 and CD8 repertoires. Not all clones reach the TCRdb copy of this immuneACCESS table, which keeps in-frame sequences only. Checked studies attribute under half of the gap to unresolved V genes and leave the rest unexplained. V, J and clone size were drawn from that table, and D and trimming were deduced from the DNA. A total of under 200,000 clones appear in this sample, roughly 65% of them only once. The top ten hold approximately 0.91% of the sample.

CDR1 is given as MNHNY and CDR2 as SVGAGI, both from the germline V gene (reference sequence). The CDR3 runs 16 residues from the cysteine to the phenylalanine. This entry keeps only the CDR3 DNA: 48 bases, framed from base 1. Germline trimming amounts to 4 bases on V and 3 bases on J, with 8 as the count of junction bases outside the gene matches. About this clone: Its cognate antigen has yet to be identified. Per-base quality was not reported, and no clone a single base away is much larger than it.

In light of the paper, this sample's time point label describes: 4 weeks on oral tofacitinib. The treatment or condition label, as the study defines it: oral pan-JAK inhibitor, 5-10 mg twice daily. Peripheral blood and lesional scalp punch biopsies were obtained from patients with alopecia areata. PBMCs were isolated by density centrifugation and stained for CD3, CD4 and CD8, after which CD4+ and CD8+ T cells were sorted on a FACSAria. Overall results and qualifications from the work: Unlike mouse skin, which is dominated by gammadelta T cells, normal human skin has resident alphabeta T cells that are also sequenced, and this complicates analysis of the scalp TCR repertoire. Compared with normal scalp, lesional scalp had higher clonality and more expanded CD8+ clones, particularly in alopecia totalis/universalis, a pattern that suggests antigenic drive. Because the treated cohort was small and had just a single nonresponder, larger studies are needed to establish links between baseline CD8+ expansion and response. Scalp clonality and the number of expanded CD8+ clones among the top 100 scalp clones were significantly decreased by tofacitinib. During tofacitinib treatment, many expanded lesional clones stuck around in both scalp and blood, and this persistence may partly explain why relapse happens after treatment is stopped. TCR sequences shared between patients were less clear than in mice, possibly partly because of HLA diversity in the patient population.

Recombination linked TRBV6-6 to TRBJ2-2; 7 bases in between match TRBD1. The clonotype was recovered from a human donor with alopecia areata. Source: CD4+ T cells sorted from blood, taken at week 4, from a patient treated with tofacitinib. The sequenced DNA: TGTGCCAGCAGTTCACCCGGGACAGATGACACCGGGGAGCTGTTTTTT. Its protein is CASSSPGTDDTGELFF.